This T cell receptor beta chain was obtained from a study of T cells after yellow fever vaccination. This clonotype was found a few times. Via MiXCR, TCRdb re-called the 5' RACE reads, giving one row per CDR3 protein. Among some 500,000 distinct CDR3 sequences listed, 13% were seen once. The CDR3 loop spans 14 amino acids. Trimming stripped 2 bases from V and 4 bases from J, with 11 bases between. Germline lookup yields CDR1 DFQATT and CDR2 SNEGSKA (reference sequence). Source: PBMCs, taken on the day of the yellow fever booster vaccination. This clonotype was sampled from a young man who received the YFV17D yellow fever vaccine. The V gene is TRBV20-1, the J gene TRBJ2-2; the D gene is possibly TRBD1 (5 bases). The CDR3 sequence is CSARNQGATGELFF. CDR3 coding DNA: TGCAGTGCTAGAAATCAGGGCGCCACCGGGGAGCTGTTTTTT.